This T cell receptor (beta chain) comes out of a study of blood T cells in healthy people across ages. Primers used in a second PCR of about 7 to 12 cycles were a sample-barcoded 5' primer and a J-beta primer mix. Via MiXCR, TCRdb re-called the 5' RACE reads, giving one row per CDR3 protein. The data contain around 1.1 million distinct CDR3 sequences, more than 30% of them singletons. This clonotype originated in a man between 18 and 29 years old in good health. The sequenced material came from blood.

Written as DNA, the CDR3 is TGTGCCAGCAGCTTATCAGGGTTGGATCGCGAGCAGTACTTC. This encodes CASSLSGLDREQYF. This chain connects TRBV11-3 to TRBJ2-5; D is perhaps TRBD1 (5 bases). The DNA end favors TRBJ2-7, so the J call may be wrong. Germline V CDR1 and CDR2: SGHNT, YENEEA. The CDR3 has 14 residues.